The 29 T cell receptor beta chains presented below share a single source sample, sequenced in a study of blood T cell repertoires in COVID-19. TCRdb's table, derived via immunoSEQ multiplex PCR, lists solely in-frame clones and lacks some. Altogether more than 200,000 clones are present, approximately 87% being singletons, with the ten largest covering approximately 2.6%. Sequencing was done on a sample of peripheral blood. The source is a woman in her 70s with active or convalescent COVID-19.

The V gene is TRBV2, the J gene TRBJ2-3; D possibly corresponds to TRBD2 (6 bases). The CDR3 extends over 16 amino acids. Trimming stripped 6 bases from V and 2 bases from J, with 18 bases between. CDR1 and CDR2 (germline): SNHLY, FYNNEI. DNA for the CDR3: TGTGCCAGCAGCCCTTTGGGAGGACTCTCCACAGATACGCAGTATTTT. This sequence encodes CASSPLGGLSTDTQYF.

The chain links TRBV5-5 to TRBJ2-6, with TRBD1 matching over 7 bases. Germline V gene sequence: CDR1 SGHKS, CDR2 YYEKEE (reference sequence). The CDR3 runs 17 residues. V shed 0 bases and J 2 bases; nucleotides not matched to a gene: 5. The CDR3 reads CASSLGQGNPGANVLTF. The CDR3 DNA sequence: TGTGCCAGCAGCTTGGGACAGGGAAACCCTGGGGCCAACGTCCTGACTTTC. Looking up the rest from reference TRBV5-5 and TRBJ2-6 gives the full variable domain: DAGVTQSPTHLIKTRGQQVTLRCSPISGHKSVSWYQQVLGQGPQFIFQYYEKEERGRGNFPDRFSARQFPNYSSELNVNALLLGDSALYLCASSLGQGNPGANVLTFGAGSRLTVL.

For this clone: At one end the junction does not follow the germline gene, possibly because of a read error. The chain carries TRBV12-3 or TRBV12-4 and TRBJ1-4; no reliable D call. This CDR3 region has 12 residues. The CDR3 coding sequence is TGTGCCAGCAGGACTGGAGGTGAAAAACTATTTTTT. The encoded protein is CASRTGGEKLFF.

V usage is TRBV9 and J usage is TRBJ1-2, with D possibly TRBD1 on 6 matching bases. The germline V gene has CDR1 SGDLS and CDR2 YYNGEE. The CDR3 is 16 residues long. Between the trimmed V and J ends, which lost 3 bases and 0 bases, there was a span of 15 bases. CDR3 residues: CASSASGGPANYGYTF. The CDR3 bases are TGTGCCAGCAGCGCCAGTGGGGGCCCAGCTAACTATGGCTACACCTTC.

The CDR3 region has the DNA TGTGCCAGCAGTAGACGACGGGGGGCAAACACCGGGGAGCTGTTTTTT. Amino acid sequence: CASSRRRGANTGELFF. The rearrangement uses TRBV25-1 and TRBJ2-2; TRBD2 is a possible D gene (7 bases). CDR3 length equals 16 residues. V gave up 5 bases and J gave up 2 bases, with 15 bases separating them. Germline V lookup: CDR1 MGHDK, CDR2 SYGVNS.

J is TRBJ2-1 and V is TRBV11-2; TRBD2 matches at 8 bases. The CDR3 contains 12 residues. Trimming cost V 6 bases and J 9 bases; bases outside gene matches: 4. The V gene's germline CDR1 is SGHAT and CDR2 FQNNGV. As DNA, the CDR3 is TGTGCCAGCAGACGACTAGCGAGTGAGCAGTTCTTC. Its translation is CASRRLASEQFF.

This chain uses TRBV7-9 with TRBJ2-3, with 7 bases fitting TRBD1. V gave up 2 bases and J gave up 5 bases; unmatched junction bases: 7. The CDR3 is made up of 15 amino acids. Germline assignment: CDR1 SEHNR and CDR2 FQNEAQ (reference sequence). CDR3 in DNA: TGTGCCAGCAGCTTACTGAGGGGGCGCGTAGATACGCAGTATTTT. Amino acid sequence: CASSLLRGRVDTQYF.

Only a few counts were recorded for this clone. This chain links TRBV7-8 with TRBJ1-2, with D perhaps matching TRBD1 (6 bases). Trimming shortened V by 1 base and J by 8 bases, and 11 bases separated the two germline ends. The CDR3 is 13 amino acids. Germline CDR1 SGHVS, CDR2 FQNEAQ. The CDR3 is CASSLGQVNGYTF. In DNA, the CDR3 is TGTGCCAGCAGCTTAGGACAGGTGAACGGCTACACCTTC.

The chain employs TRBV18 and TRBJ1-1; D gene uncertain. The CDR3 length is 14 residues. Germline-derived CDR1 and CDR2 are KGHSH and LQKENI. V was shortened by 3 bases and J by 5 bases, with 13 bases between the two germline ends. The CDR3 DNA follows: TGTGCCAGCTCACCTTTAGACTACGGTACTGAAGCTTTCTTT. Amino acid sequence: CASSPLDYGTEAFF.

This chain connects TRBV19 to TRBJ1-1; possibly TRBD1 for D (6 bases). Trimming removed 5 bases at V and 4 bases at J, with 14 bases between. Germline V CDR1 and CDR2: LNHDA, SQIVND (reference sequence). CDR3 size: 14 residues. CDR3 amino acids: CASSLETGTTEAFF. CDR3 nucleotide sequence: TGTGCCAGTAGTCTTGAAACAGGGACCACTGAAGCTTTCTTT.

This chain links TRBV3-1 (or the pseudogene TRBV3-2) with TRBJ1-2, with 8 bases identical to TRBD1. The ends lost 4 bases at V and 9 bases at J; junction bases unmatched: 13. Germline assignment: CDR1 LGHDT and CDR2 YNNKEL (reference sequence). The CDR3 covers 15 residues. CDR3 sequence: CASSRTDRESKSYTF. The DNA for the CDR3 is TGTGCCAGCAGCCGGACGGACAGGGAGAGTAAGAGCTACACCTTC.

This rearrangement joins TRBV5-1 to TRBJ2-1; maybe TRBD1 (6 bases). Germline values: CDR1 SGHRS, CDR2 YFSETQ. The CDR3 totals 13 residues. V was trimmed by 0 bases and J by 5 bases, leaving 6 bases between them. The CDR3 bases are TGCGCCAGCAGCTTGGGGGACAACAATGAGCAGTTCTTC. Translated: CASSLGDNNEQFF. Looking up the rest from reference TRBV5-1 and TRBJ2-1 gives the full variable domain: KAGVTQTPRYLIKTRGQQVTLSCSPISGHRSVSWYQQTPGQGLQFLFEYFSETQRNKGNFPGRFSGRQFSNSRSEMNVSTLELGDSALYLCASSLGDNNEQFFGPGTRLTVL.

V gene TRBV5-1 combines with J gene TRBJ1-2; no firm D call. The germline V gene encodes CDR1 SGHRS and CDR2 YFSETQ. V lost 0 bases, J lost 0 bases, and 9 bases lay in between. This CDR3 comprises 15 residues. This CDR3 reads CASSLGQVANYGYTF. Here the CDR3 DNA reads TGCGCCAGCAGCTTGGGGCAGGTAGCTAACTATGGCTACACCTTC.

V gene TRBV5-6 combines with J gene TRBJ2-1, with a possible D match to TRBD1 (6 bases). Germline CDR1 SGHDT, CDR2 YYEEEE. The V end was cut by 0 bases, the J end by 12 bases, with 19 bases between. The CDR3 length is 15 residues. The CDR3 DNA reads TGTGCCAGCAGCTTGGAGCAGGGGTCCTTTTGGGGGCAGTTCTTC. As protein: CASSLEQGSFWGQFF.

This clone was seen more than once but under ten times. This rearrangement joins TRBV4-2 to TRBJ2-7, with D possibly matching TRBD2 (5 bases). CDR1 is LGHNA, CDR2 YNFKEQ, per germline. The CDR3 covers 14 residues. Trimming shortened V by 1 base and J by 3 bases, and 10 bases separated the two germline ends. The CDR3 region has the DNA TGTGCCAGCAGCCAAGCGGGAAGGGTCTACGAGCAGTACTTC. Its protein product is CASSQAGRVYEQYF.

The chain combines TRBV6-5 with TRBJ2-5, with 9 nucleotides matching TRBD1. The CDR3 consists of 14 residues. V lost 7 bases to trimming and J lost 2 bases; unmatched junction nucleotides: 5. The germline CDR1 and CDR2 sequences are MNHEY and SVGAGI. This CDR3 reads CASNRDRAQETQYF. In DNA, the CDR3 is TGTGCCAGCAACCGGGACAGGGCACAAGAGACCCAGTACTTC.

The chain joins TRBV18 to TRBJ2-2; no firm D call. Trimming left V 4 bases short and J 0 bases short, with 12 bases between. There are 16 residues in the CDR3. The germline V gene encodes CDR1 KGHSH and CDR2 LQKENI. CDR3 sequence: CASSRQVFSNTGELFF. DNA of the CDR3: TGTGCCAGCTCACGTCAGGTCTTTTCGAACACCGGGGAGCTGTTTTTT.

This chain joins TRBV5-1 and TRBJ2-2, with 10 bases identical to TRBD1. The length of the CDR3 is 14 residues. V gave up 4 bases and J gave up 8 bases; unmatched junction bases: 5. The germline V gene encodes CDR1 SGHRS and CDR2 YFSETQ. CDR3 in DNA: TGCGCCAGCAGCCCAAGACAGGGGGCGGGGGAGCTGTTTTTT. Its protein is CASSPRQGAGELFF.

This clone was seen a single time. The CDR3 sequence: CASRAGVMNTEAFF. As DNA, the CDR3 is TGCGCCAGCAGGGCAGGGGTCATGAACACTGAAGCTTTCTTT. The rearrangement links TRBV5-1 to TRBJ1-1, with D perhaps matching TRBD1 (6 bases). CDR3 size: 14 residues. V was trimmed by 5 bases and J by 0 bases, leaving 11 bases between them. Germline CDR1 is SGHRS and CDR2 is YFSETQ.

This sequence joins TRBV4-3 and TRBJ2-5; D is perhaps TRBD1 (6 bases). Trimming removed 0 bases at V and 1 base at J, with 12 bases between. The germline V gene has CDR1 LGHNA and CDR2 YSLEER. The CDR3 is made up of 16 amino acids. Here the CDR3 reads CASSQDSATGQETQYF. The CDR3 bases are TGCGCCAGCAGCCAAGACTCGGCGACAGGCCAAGAGACCCAGTACTTC.

In its sample, this clone was seen once. This chain links TRBV19 with TRBJ2-3, with TRBD1 identical over 8 bases. Trimming at V came to 5 bases and at J to 2 bases, leaving 9 bases not matched to a gene. Per germline, CDR1 LNHDA and CDR2 SQIVND (reference sequence). The CDR3 extends over 16 amino acids. CDR3 nucleotide sequence: TGTGCCAGTAGTCTTGGACAGGGATGGTACACAGATACGCAGTATTTT. Its protein product is CASSLGQGWYTDTQYF.

The CDR3 protein is CSVSGSASYEQYF. CDR3 DNA: TGCAGCGTTTCGGGGTCAGCGTCCTACGAGCAGTACTTC. The V call is TRBV29-1, the J call TRBJ2-7; perhaps TRBD2 as D (5 bases). Between the trimmed V and J ends, which lost 5 bases and 1 base, there was a span of 12 bases. Germline V CDR1 and CDR2: SQVTM, ANQGSEA. The CDR3 has 13 amino acids.

The J gene is TRBJ1-4, the V gene TRBV19; TRBD1 matches 7 bases. The CDR3 has 15 residues. Germline V lookup: CDR1 LNHDA, CDR2 SQIVND (reference sequence). Trimming cost V 5 bases and J 8 bases; bases outside gene matches: 11. The CDR3 region has the DNA TGTGCCAGTAGTCTGACCGGGACAGCATACGAAAAACTGTTTTTT. This translates into CASSLTGTAYEKLFF.

The sample holds many counts of this clone. The V gene is TRBV6-6, the J gene TRBJ1-5; D perhaps matches TRBD1 (6 bases). Looked up from germline, CDR1 is MNHNY and CDR2 is SVGAGI (reference sequence). This CDR3 has 13 residues. CDR3 DNA sequence: TGTGCTTCCGGGGGGGGGCTCAATCAGCCCCAGCATTTT. Its translation is CASGGGLNQPQHF.

The chain uses TRBV29-1 and TRBJ2-5, with a weak D call TRBD1 (6 bases). The V and J ends lost 4 bases and 2 bases respectively, with 11 bases between them. Germline assignment: CDR1 SQVTM and CDR2 ANQGSEA. CDR3 length: 13 residues. Written as DNA, the CDR3 is TGCAGCGTTGTGAGACAGGAACAAGAGACCCAGTACTTC. It yields the protein CSVVRQEQETQYF.

The chain is built from TRBV5-1 and TRBJ2-1; 12 bases are a match to TRBD2. Germline CDR1 and CDR2: SGHRS and YFSETQ. This CDR3 region has 15 residues. V was clipped by 1 base and J by 8 bases; unmatched bases: 4. CDR3 in amino acids: CASSLTSGGQDEQFF. In DNA form, the CDR3 reads TGCGCCAGCAGCTTGACTAGCGGGGGGCAGGATGAGCAGTTCTTC.

The rearrangement joins TRBV5-1 to TRBJ2-1; D is perhaps TRBD1 (6 bases). CDR1 and CDR2 (germline): SGHRS, YFSETQ. The CDR3 is 12 residues long. V lost 3 bases and J lost 8, with 9 bases in between. Written as DNA, the CDR3 is TGCGCCAGCAGCTATAAGGGGGATGAGCAGTTCTTC. Its protein is CASSYKGDEQFF.

The chain recombines TRBV5-6 with TRBJ1-6, with TRBD1 matching 9 bases. V trimming: 4 bases; J trimming: 6 bases; junction bases outside the gene matches: 5. The CDR3 runs to 15 residues. Per germline, CDR1 SGHDT and CDR2 YYEEEE. CDR3 region: CASSLTGGPNSPLHF. CDR3 in DNA: TGTGCCAGCAGCCTGACAGGGGGTCCTAATTCACCCCTCCACTTT.

This clone was picked up one time. This CDR3 is CASSPSVSDYSGNTIYF. CDR3 nucleotide sequence: TGTGCCAGCTCACCGTCCGTCAGTGATTACTCTGGAAACACCATATATTTT. V is TRBV18 and J is TRBJ1-3, with D unclear. The ends were cut back, 3 bases at V and 0 bases at J, with 15 bases in the middle. The CDR3 contains 17 residues. Looked up from germline, CDR1 is KGHSH and CDR2 is LQKENI.